This T cell receptor (beta chain) was documented in a study of beta chain features in type 1 diabetes. Study details: The number of sorted cells examined across all samples was roughly 100,000,000.

Study-wide points: Within each of all four CD4+ subsets, Type 1 diabetes patients had TCRB CDR3s that were moderately but significantly shorter. For patients, the naive, central memory and Treg TCRB repertoires appeared more alike than for healthy donors.

The CDR3 covers 14 residues. Germline V gene lookup returns CDR1 MNHNS and CDR2 SASEGT. Trimming removed 6 bases from V and 8 bases from J; junction bases left unmatched: 11. Of note for this clone: Its antigen is undetermined.

Sorting with CD45RO/CCR7/CD25/CD127/CD95/CD27 yielded naive, central memory, regulatory and stem-like memory CD4+ cells. The study reverse transcribed the entire isolated RNA, so it sequenced expressed TCRB transcripts. Profiling relied on immunoSEQ multiplex PCR, and the TCRdb table lists in-frame clones only, not all of them. The sample carries roughly 150,000 clones, 8.5% to 10% recorded once. The receptor was isolated from a woman aged 30 to 39 with type 1 diabetes. This rearrangement joins TRBV6-1 to TRBJ1-2, with 8 bases lining up with TRBD1. Sequenced sample: central memory CD4+ T cells from blood. DNA of the CDR3: TGTGCCAGCAGGACCTCAGGGGGCGCAGAAGGCTACACCTTC. Its translation is CASRTSGGAEGYTF.